The 16 T cell receptor beta chains given below trace back to one sample, sequenced in a study of cytotoxic CD8 clonotypes in ibrutinib-treated CLL. The data were produced by immunoSEQ multiplex PCR, yet TCRdb's version contains in-frame clones alone and is incomplete. The data contain some 150,000 clones, 80% of them singletons. Specimen: PBMCs, collected after 36 months of ibrutinib treatment. The origin of the receptors is a human donor with chronic lymphocytic leukemia.

The V gene is TRBV25-1, the J gene TRBJ2-7; 9 nucleotides match TRBD2. CDR3 length equals 15 residues. V shed 7 bases and J 3 bases; nucleotides not matched to a gene: 10. Germline CDR1 reads MGHDK; CDR2 reads SYGVNS. CDR3 DNA: TGTGCCAGCACAATGGGGGCTAGCGGGATCTACGAGCAGTACTTC. Translated: CASTMGASGIYEQYF.

The chain is built from TRBV4-1 and TRBJ1-2; D not resolved. CDR1 and CDR2 (germline): MGHRA, YSYEKL. The V end was cut by 0 bases, the J end by 4 bases, with 9 bases between. The CDR3 consists of 14 residues. The CDR3 DNA reads as TGCGCCAGCAGCCAAGACGCGGGAATCTATGGCTACACCTTC. It translates to CASSQDAGIYGYTF.

The CDR3 DNA reads as TGTGCCAGCTCGGTAATAGCCAAAAACATTCAGTACTTC. Translation: CASSVIAKNIQYF. The chain carries TRBV6-1 and TRBJ2-4; D is unresolved. Trimming pared 8 bases from V and 0 bases from J, leaving 8 bases between. The CDR3 spans 13 residues. Germline CDR1 is MNHNS and CDR2 is SASEGT.

The rearrangement links TRBV2 to TRBJ1-2; maybe TRBD1 (5 bases). Trimming stripped 3 bases from V and 6 bases from J, with 17 bases between. There are 15 residues in the CDR3. Germline loops: CDR1 SNHLY, CDR2 FYNNEI. The CDR3 loop is CASSDLRSPGDGYTF. CDR3 DNA sequence: TGTGCCAGCAGTGATCTGCGGAGCCCGGGGGATGGCTACACCTTC.

This chain uses TRBV7-9 with TRBJ2-1; TRBD2 aligns across 8 bases. Per germline, CDR1 SEHNR and CDR2 FQNEAQ (reference sequence). J gave up 9 bases and V 3 bases, and 10 bases lay outside the gene matches. CDR3 size: 15 residues. The CDR3 DNA sequence: TGTGCCAGCAGCTTTTTCGGGACTAGAGTTGTTGAGCAGTTCTTC. It is translated as CASSFFGTRVVEQFF. The variable domain in full, with the rest retrieved from reference TRBV7-9 and TRBJ2-1, is DTGVSQNPRHKITKRGQNVTFRCDPISEHNRLYWYRQTLGQGPEFLTYFQNEAQLEKSRLLSDRFSAERPKGSFSTLEIQRTEQGDSAMYLCASSFFGTRVVEQFFGPGTRLTVL.

V usage is TRBV6-1 and J usage is TRBJ1-1; D gene ambiguous. Trimming cost V 2 bases and J 11 bases, with 21 bases left between them. The V gene's germline CDR1 is MNHNS and CDR2 SASEGT. The CDR3 is 15 amino acids. CDR3: CASSERGGPRDPAFF. The CDR3 nucleotides are TGTGCCAGCAGTGAACGGGGAGGGCCCCGGGATCCGGCTTTCTTT.

In DNA form, the CDR3 reads TGTGCCTGGGCCTGGGTAGCCCGAGAGACCCAGTACTTC. It translates to CAWAWVARETQYF. The chain couples TRBV30 to TRBJ2-5, with D unclear. The CDR3 consists of 13 residues. Trimming removed 5 bases at V and 4 bases at J, with 14 bases between. CDR1 is GTSNPN, CDR2 SVGIG, per germline (reference sequence).

The genes are TRBV11-2 and TRBJ2-3, with 8 bases identical to TRBD2. The CDR3 length is 16 residues. J was trimmed by 4 bases and V by 1 base; bases with no gene match: 7. Germline CDR1 and CDR2: SGHAT and FQNNGV. CDR3 loop: CASSLGAGAGADTQYF. CDR3 coding DNA: TGTGCCAGCAGCTTAGGAGCGGGGGCCGGGGCAGATACGCAGTATTTT. The full variable domain, completed using reference TRBV11-2 and TRBJ2-3, is EAGVAQSPRYKIIEKRQSVAFWCNPISGHATLYWYQQILGQGPKLLIQFQNNGVVDDSQLPKDRFSAERLKGVDSTLKIQPAKLEDSAVYLCASSLGAGAGADTQYFGPGTRLTVL.

The chain links TRBV7-9 to TRBJ2-7; perhaps TRBD1 as D (6 bases). CDR1 is SEHNR, CDR2 FQNEAQ, per germline (reference sequence). The CDR3 loop spans 12 amino acids. Trimming pared 3 bases from V and 4 bases from J, leaving 7 bases between. DNA for the CDR3: TGTGCCAGCAGCTTTCAGGGGTACGAGCAGTACTTC. Translated: CASSFQGYEQYF.

This sequence joins TRBV7-9 and TRBJ2-1, with 8 bases fitting TRBD1. The CDR3 covers 15 residues. The trim removed 3 bases at V and 7 bases at J, leaving 8 bases unmatched. Germline V gene lookup returns CDR1 SEHNR and CDR2 FQNEAQ (reference sequence). CDR3 nucleotides: TGTGCCAGCAGCTTGGGACAGGTTGTAGGTAATGAGCAGTTCTTC. Translated, it gives CASSLGQVVGNEQFF.

This clone has a handful of counts. The chain uses TRBV28 and TRBJ2-7; 8 positions match TRBD2. This CDR3 spans 13 amino acids. The ends lost 5 bases at V and 7 bases at J; junction bases unmatched: 7. Germline CDR1 MDHEN, CDR2 SYDVKM. CDR3 protein: CASSPAGAGEQYF. CDR3 in DNA: TGTGCCAGCAGTCCAGCGGGGGCCGGGGAGCAGTACTTC.

The chain is built from TRBV30 and TRBJ1-1; the D gene is possibly TRBD1 (6 bases). CDR1 and CDR2 (germline): GTSNPN, SVGIG (reference sequence). This CDR3 contains 13 residues. V was pared by 3 bases and J by 6 bases, with 14 bases between. The CDR3 DNA reads TGTGCCTGGAGCACAGGGACTTCGCCTGAAGCTTTCTTT. Translation: CAWSTGTSPEAFF.

The V call is TRBV2, the J call TRBJ1-6; D ambiguous. CDR3 size: 14 residues. From germline, CDR1 is SNHLY and CDR2 FYNNEI. Trimming removed 5 bases at V and 6 bases at J, with 11 bases between. CDR3 nucleotide sequence: TGTGCCAGCAGTTTCCTAGGCTCTAATTCACCCCTCCACTTT. It encodes CASSFLGSNSPLHF.

The chain joins TRBV6-5 to TRBJ1-2; D is undetermined. The CDR3 loop spans 13 amino acids. Trimming shortened V by 6 bases and J by 7 bases, and 15 bases separated the two germline ends. Germline V gene lookup returns CDR1 MNHEY and CDR2 SVGAGI. CDR3 nucleotides: TGTGCCAGCAGGGAACCCCCGAGCGGTGGCTACACCTTC. Translated: CASREPPSGGYTF.

The J gene is TRBJ1-3, the V gene TRBV5-1; 9 nucleotides agree with TRBD1. Per the germline V gene, CDR1 is SGHRS and CDR2 is YFSETQ. V was pared by 4 bases and J by 0 bases, with 5 bases of the junction left unmatched. The CDR3 has 16 amino acids. For the CDR3, the DNA is TGCGCCAGCAGCAAAACAGGGGGCGACTCTGGAAACACCATATATTTT. Translated: CASSKTGGDSGNTIYF.

The rearrangement links TRBV2 to TRBJ1-6; TRBD1 matches 9 bases. Per germline, CDR1 SNHLY and CDR2 FYNNEI. Germline trimming cut 5 bases from V and 9 bases from J; bases unmatched to any gene: 5. This CDR3 comprises 14 residues. The CDR3 DNA reads as TGTGCCAGCAGTCTAGGACAGGGGCGTTCACCCCTCCACTTT. Amino acid sequence: CASSLGQGRSPLHF.